The present TCR beta chain was sequenced within a study of blood T cell repertoires in COVID-19. For the study at large: COVID-19 samples collected from the United States, Italy and Spain covered acute and convalescent phases. T cells, B-cell-depleted T cells, or PBMCs provided the cDNA or gDNA that served as material.

Unmatched junction bases numbered 8, after V lost 2 bases and J lost 6 bases. CDR1 and CDR2 from the germline V gene are KGHDR and SFDVKD. There are 16 residues in the CDR3. Per the original data handling: Amplifying reference gene primers gave estimates of nucleated cell counts. TCRdb's copy holds only in-frame clones and misses some; the assay was immunoSEQ multiplex PCR. From that table come the V and J calls and clone size; the DNA was used to work out D and trimming. Of 250,000 or so clones listed, about 88% are singletons. The V call is TRBV24-1, the J call TRBJ1-4; 7 bases are a match to TRBD1. The sample consisted of peripheral blood. The sequence came from a woman aged 60-70 years with acute or convalescent COVID-19. The CDR3 spells CATSDSGQLRHEKLFF. For the CDR3, the DNA is TGTGCCACCAGTGATTCGGGACAGTTGAGGCATGAAAAACTGTTTTTT.